This record concerns one TCR beta chain sequence. Under the authors' procedure: Using reference gene primer amplification, nucleated cell counts were estimated. Sequencing used immunoSEQ multiplex PCR; TCRdb keeps in-frame clones, though not all of them. D and trimming were read from the DNA, whereas the V and J calls and clone size are those reported in that table. The sample has about 33,000 clones, around 88% seen once. This sample was included in a study of blood T cell repertoires in COVID-19. Study background: COVID-19 samples collected from the United States, Italy and Spain covered acute and convalescent phases. T cells, B-cell-depleted T cells, or PBMCs supplied cDNA or gDNA.

This CDR3 spans 17 amino acids. Germline-derived CDR1 and CDR2 are LNHDA and SQIVND (reference sequence). V was pared by 4 bases and J by 3 bases, with 7 bases of the junction left unmatched. V gene TRBV19 combines with J gene TRBJ2-6; the match to TRBD1 covers 9 bases. This sequence was found in a human donor in a cohort sampled during active COVID-19. Sequences were obtained from peripheral blood. The CDR3 DNA is TGTGCCAGTAGTAAAGGGACAGGGATGAGTGGGGCCAACGTCCTGACTTTC. Protein: CASSKGTGMSGANVLTF.